One sample yielded the 3 T cell receptor beta chains listed below, sequenced in a study of T cells in Graves' hyperthyroidism and ophthalmopathy. Amplification yielded TCR beta CDR3 regions, with RNA transcripts as the source. First-round RT-PCR targeting the TCR CDR3 was performed with the HTBI primer set. TCRdb reanalysed the multiplex PCR reads using MiXCR and keeps one entry per CDR3 protein. The profile shows more than 450,000 distinct CDR3 sequences, about 15% of them singletons. Source material: blood. Every receptor here comes from a woman aged 40 to 49 with Graves' hyperthyroidism.

This clonotype was observed at least ten times. This chain joins TRBV2 and TRBJ2-1, with D perhaps matching TRBD1 (12 bases). V lost 2 bases to trimming and J lost 0 bases, with 32 bases between them. The CDR3 has 23 residues. Germline CDR1 is SNHLY and CDR2 is FYNNEI. The CDR3 nucleotides read TGTGCCAGCAGTGAAAGGGACAGGGGGCTGTTTGGTACTAGCGGGAGCTCCTACAATGAGCAGTTCTTC. This codes for CASSERDRGLFGTSGSSYNEQFF.

This clonotype has a handful of counts. This chain joins TRBV14 and TRBJ2-7; 7 nucleotides line up with TRBD2. CDR3 length: 14 residues. The germline V gene encodes CDR1 SGHDN and CDR2 FVKESK. V lost 0 bases to trimming and J lost 6 bases; unmatched junction nucleotides: 5. The CDR3 DNA reads TGTGCCAGCAGCCAAGACTCAGCGGGGAGCGAGCAGTACTTC. Residues: CASSQDSAGSEQYF.

This clonotype was seen repeatedly, ten times or more. J is TRBJ2-7 and V is TRBV28; D possibly corresponds to TRBD2 (5 bases). The germline gives CDR1 MDHEN, CDR2 SYDVKM. The CDR3 is 16 residues long. The V and J ends lost 4 bases and 0 bases respectively, with 16 bases between them. The CDR3, as DNA: TGTGCCAGCAGTTACTCCACGACGGGGAGCTCCTACGAGCAGTACTTC. The encoded protein is CASSYSTTGSSYEQYF. Combining the CDR3 with reference TRBV28 and TRBJ2-7 gives the whole variable domain DVKVTQSSRYLVKRTGEKVFLECVQDMDHENMFWYRQDPGLGLRLIYFSYDVKMKEKGDIPEGYSVSREKKERFSLILESASTNQTSMYLCASSYSTTGSSYEQYFGPGTRLTVT.